This paragraph covers one T cell receptor (beta chain) sequence. Its antigen is currently unknown. This sample is drawn from a study of T cell responses to AZD1222 COVID-19 vaccine. The study's findings and limits: Among vaccine-associated CD4 TCRs, coverage spanned spike, with dominance at 160-218 and 743-854. No repertoire was sampled before or during the peak T cell response, only after it.

The assay was immunoSEQ multiplex PCR, and TCRdb's table has in-frame clones only and misses some. The data hold 69,000 or so clones, with nearly 90% observed a single time. The CDR3 is 14 residues long. V dropped 4 bases and J dropped 0 bases, with 10 bases sitting between them. Germline V gene lookup returns CDR1 SGDLS and CDR2 YYNGEE. The receptor was isolated from an adult who received the AZD1222 COVID-19 vaccine. The starting material was peripheral blood, obtained 28 days after the second AZD1222 dose. V is TRBV9 and J is TRBJ1-1; D is uncertain. The CDR3 sequence: CASSPLGVNTEAFF. CDR3 DNA sequence: TGTGCCAGCAGCCCCCTTGGGGTGAACACTGAAGCTTTCTTT.